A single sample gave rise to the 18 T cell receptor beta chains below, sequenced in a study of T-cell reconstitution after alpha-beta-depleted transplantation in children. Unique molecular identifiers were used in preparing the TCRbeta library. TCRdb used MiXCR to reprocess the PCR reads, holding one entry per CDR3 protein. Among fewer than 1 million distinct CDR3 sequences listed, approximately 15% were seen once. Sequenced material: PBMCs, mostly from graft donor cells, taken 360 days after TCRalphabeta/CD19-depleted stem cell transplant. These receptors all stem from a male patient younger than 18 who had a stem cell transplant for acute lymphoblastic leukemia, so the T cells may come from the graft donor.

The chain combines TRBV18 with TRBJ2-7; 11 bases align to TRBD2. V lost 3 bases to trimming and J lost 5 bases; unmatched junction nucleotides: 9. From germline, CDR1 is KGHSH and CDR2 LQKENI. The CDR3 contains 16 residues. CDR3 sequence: CASSPIDLAGGNEQYF. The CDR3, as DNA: TGTGCCAGCTCACCGATAGATCTAGCGGGAGGTAACGAGCAGTACTTC.

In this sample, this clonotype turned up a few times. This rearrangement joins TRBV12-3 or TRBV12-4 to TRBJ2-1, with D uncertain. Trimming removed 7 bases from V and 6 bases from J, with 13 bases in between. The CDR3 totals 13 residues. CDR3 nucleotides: TGTGCCAGCATCCGCCCCCTAATCAATGAGCAGTTCTTC. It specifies CASIRPLINEQFF.

CDR3 DNA sequence: TGTGCCAGTAGGCAACAGAGGAATGAGCAGTTCTTC. Its translation: CASRQQRNEQFF. V is TRBV19 and J is TRBJ2-1; D is unresolved. The CDR3 totals 12 residues. Trimming took 6 bases from V and 7 from J, leaving 10 bases between them. Germline lookup yields CDR1 LNHDA and CDR2 SQIVND (reference sequence).

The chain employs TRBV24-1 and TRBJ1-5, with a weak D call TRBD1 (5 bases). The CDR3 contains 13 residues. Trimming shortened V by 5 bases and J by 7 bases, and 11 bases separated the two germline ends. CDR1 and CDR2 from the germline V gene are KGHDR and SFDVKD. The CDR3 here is CATSAQGWQPQHF. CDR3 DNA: TGTGCCACCAGTGCGCAGGGATGGCAGCCCCAGCATTTT.

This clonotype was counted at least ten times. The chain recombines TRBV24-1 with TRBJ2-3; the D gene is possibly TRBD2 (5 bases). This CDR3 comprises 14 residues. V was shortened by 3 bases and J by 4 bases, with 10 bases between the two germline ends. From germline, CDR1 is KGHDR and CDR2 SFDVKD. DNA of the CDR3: TGTGCCACCAGTGATCCGCTAGCTTCAGATACGCAGTATTTT. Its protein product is CATSDPLASDTQYF.

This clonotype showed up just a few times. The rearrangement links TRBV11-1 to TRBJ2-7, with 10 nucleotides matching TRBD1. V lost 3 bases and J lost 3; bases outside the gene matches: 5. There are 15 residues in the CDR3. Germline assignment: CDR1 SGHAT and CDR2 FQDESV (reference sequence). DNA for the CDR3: TGTGCCAGCAGCTTTGCGACAGGGGGCAACTACGAGCAGTACTTC. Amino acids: CASSFATGGNYEQYF.

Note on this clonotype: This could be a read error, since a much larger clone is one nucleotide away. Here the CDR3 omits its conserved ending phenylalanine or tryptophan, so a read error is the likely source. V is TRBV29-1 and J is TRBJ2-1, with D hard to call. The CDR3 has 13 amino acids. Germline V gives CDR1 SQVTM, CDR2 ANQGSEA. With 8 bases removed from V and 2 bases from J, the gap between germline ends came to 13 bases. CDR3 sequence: CSIRHSAYNEQFS. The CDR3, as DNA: TGCAGCATACGACACTCCGCCTACAATGAGCAGTTCTCC.

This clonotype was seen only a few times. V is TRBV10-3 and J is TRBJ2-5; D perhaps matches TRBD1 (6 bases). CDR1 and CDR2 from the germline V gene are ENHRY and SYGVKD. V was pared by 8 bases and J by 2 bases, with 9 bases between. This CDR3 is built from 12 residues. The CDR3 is CAISDRQETQYF. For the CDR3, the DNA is TGTGCCATCTCTGACAGGCAAGAGACCCAGTACTTC.

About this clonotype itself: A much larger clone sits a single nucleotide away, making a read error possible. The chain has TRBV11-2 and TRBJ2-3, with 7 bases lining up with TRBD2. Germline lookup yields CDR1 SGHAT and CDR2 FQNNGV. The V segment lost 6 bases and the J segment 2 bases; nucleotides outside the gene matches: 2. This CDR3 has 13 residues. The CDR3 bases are TGTGCCAGCAGGGCGGGAGTCACAGATACGCAGTATTTT. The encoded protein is CASRAGVTDTQYF. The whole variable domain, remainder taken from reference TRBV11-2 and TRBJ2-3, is EAGVAQSPRYKIIEKRQSVAFWCNPISGHATLYWYQQILGQGPKLLIQFQNNGVVDDSQLPKDRFSAERLKGVDSTLKIQPAKLEDSAVYLCASRAGVTDTQYFGPGTRLTVL.

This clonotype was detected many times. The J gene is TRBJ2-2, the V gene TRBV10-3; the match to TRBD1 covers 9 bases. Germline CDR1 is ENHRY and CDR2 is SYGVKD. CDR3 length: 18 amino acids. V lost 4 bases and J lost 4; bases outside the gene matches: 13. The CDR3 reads CAISVFKRDRDPTGELFF. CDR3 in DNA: TGTGCCATCAGTGTCTTTAAGAGGGACAGGGACCCCACCGGGGAGCTGTTTTTT.

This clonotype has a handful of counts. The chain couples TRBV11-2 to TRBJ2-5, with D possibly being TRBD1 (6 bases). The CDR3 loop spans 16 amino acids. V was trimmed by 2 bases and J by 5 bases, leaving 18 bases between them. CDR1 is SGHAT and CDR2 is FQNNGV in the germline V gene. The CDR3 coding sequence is TGTGCCAGCAGCTTACTTCCGGGTGCCAGGGGTGAGACCCAGTACTTC. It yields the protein CASSLLPGARGETQYF.

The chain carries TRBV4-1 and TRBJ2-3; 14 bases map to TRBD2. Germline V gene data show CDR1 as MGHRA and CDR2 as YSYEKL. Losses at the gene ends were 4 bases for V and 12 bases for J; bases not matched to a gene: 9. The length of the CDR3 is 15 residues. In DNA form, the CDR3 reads TGCGCCAGCAGCCCCGGACTAGCGGGAGGCCTTCTCCAGTATTTT. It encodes CASSPGLAGGLLQYF.

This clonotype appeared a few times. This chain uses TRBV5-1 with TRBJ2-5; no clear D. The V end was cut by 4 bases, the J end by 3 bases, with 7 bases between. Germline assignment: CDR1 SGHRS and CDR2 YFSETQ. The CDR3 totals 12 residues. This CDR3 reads CASSRVEETQYF. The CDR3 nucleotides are TGCGCCAGCAGCCGAGTAGAAGAGACCCAGTACTTC.

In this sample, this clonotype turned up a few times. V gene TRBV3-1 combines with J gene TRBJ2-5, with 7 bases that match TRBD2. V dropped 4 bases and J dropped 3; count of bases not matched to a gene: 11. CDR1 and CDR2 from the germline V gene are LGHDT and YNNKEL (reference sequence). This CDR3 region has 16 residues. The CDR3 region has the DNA TGTGCCAGCAGCCCTTACTTTGCGGGAGTGGAAGAGACCCAGTACTTC. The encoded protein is CASSPYFAGVEETQYF.

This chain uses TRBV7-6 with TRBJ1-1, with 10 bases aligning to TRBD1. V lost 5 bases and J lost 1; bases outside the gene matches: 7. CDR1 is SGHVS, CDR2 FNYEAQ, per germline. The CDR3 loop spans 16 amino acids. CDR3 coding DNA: TGTGCCAGCAGCACCGACCGGGACAGGGGGAACACTGAAGCTTTCTTT. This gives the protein CASSTDRDRGNTEAFF.

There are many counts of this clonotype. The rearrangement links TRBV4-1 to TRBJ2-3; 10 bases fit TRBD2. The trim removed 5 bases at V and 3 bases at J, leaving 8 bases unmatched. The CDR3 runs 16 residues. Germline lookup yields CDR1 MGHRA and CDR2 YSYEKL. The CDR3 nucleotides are TGCGCCAGCAGCATTAGCGGGGGGACGGGGACAGATACGCAGTATTTT. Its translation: CASSISGGTGTDTQYF.

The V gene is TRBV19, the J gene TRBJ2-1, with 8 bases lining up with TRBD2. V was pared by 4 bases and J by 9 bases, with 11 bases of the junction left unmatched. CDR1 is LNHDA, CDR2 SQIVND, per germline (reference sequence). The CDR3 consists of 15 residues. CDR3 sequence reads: CASSTGRKSGSEQFF. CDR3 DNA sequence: TGTGCCAGTAGTACCGGCCGTAAAAGCGGGAGTGAGCAGTTCTTC.

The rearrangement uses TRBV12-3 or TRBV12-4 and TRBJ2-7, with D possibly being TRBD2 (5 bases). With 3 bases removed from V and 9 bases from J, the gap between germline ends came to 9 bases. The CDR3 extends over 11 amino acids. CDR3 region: CASSFEAGQYF. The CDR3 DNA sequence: TGTGCCAGCAGTTTCGAGGCGGGGCAGTACTTC.